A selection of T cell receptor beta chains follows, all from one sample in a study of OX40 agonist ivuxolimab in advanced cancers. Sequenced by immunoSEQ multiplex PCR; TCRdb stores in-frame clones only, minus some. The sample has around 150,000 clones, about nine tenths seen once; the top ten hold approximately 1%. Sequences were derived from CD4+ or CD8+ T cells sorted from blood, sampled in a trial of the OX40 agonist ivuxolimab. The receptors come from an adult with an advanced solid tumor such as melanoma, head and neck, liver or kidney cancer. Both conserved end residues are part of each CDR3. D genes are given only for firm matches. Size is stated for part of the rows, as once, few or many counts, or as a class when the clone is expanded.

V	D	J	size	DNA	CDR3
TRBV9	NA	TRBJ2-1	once	TGTGCCAGCAGCCTTGGAAGCGGGTCCTACAATGAGCAGTTCTTC	CASSLGSGSYNEQFF
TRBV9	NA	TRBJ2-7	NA	TGTGCCAGCAGCGTGTCCGGACTCAACTACGAGCAGTACTTC	CASSVSGLNYEQYF
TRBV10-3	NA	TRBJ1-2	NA	TGTGCCATCAGTGAGTTGGAGAACTATGGCTACACCTTC	CAISELENYGYTF
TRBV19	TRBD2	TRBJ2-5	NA	TGTGCCAGTAGTACTAGGGGGGCGGCTAGCGGGATGGAAGAGACCCAGTACTTC	CASSTRGAASGMEETQYF
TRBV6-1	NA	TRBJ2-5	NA	TGTGCCAGCAGCGAAAAGGCCGCAGGGTCACTGGCCCAGTACTTC	CASSEKAAGSLAQYF
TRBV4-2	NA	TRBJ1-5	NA	TGTGCCAGCAGCCAGACTCAGGGAGGCAATCAGCCCCAGCATTTT	CASSQTQGGNQPQHF
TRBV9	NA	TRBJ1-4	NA	TGTGCCAGCAGGACAGACCCTAATGAAAAACTGTTTTTT	CASRTDPNEKLFF
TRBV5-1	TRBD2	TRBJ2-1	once	TGCGCCAGCAGCTTGGCCCGGACTAGCGCGAATGAGCAGTTCTTC	CASSLARTSANEQFF
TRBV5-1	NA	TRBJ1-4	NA	TGCGCCAGCAGAGGACAAGGGGGAACTAATGAAAAACTGTTTTTT	CASRGQGGTNEKLFF
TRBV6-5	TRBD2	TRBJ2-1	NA	TGTGCCAGCAGTTACTCGATAACTAGCGGGAGCAATGAGCAGTTCTTC	CASSYSITSGSNEQFF
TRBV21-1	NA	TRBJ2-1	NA	TGTGCCAGCAGCAAGCCGGGGAGGGAAGACAATGAGCAGTTCTTC	CASSKPGREDNEQFF
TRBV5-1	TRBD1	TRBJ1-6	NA	TGCGCCAGCAGCCCCGCACAGGGGAATTCACCCCTCCACTTT	CASSPAQGNSPLHF
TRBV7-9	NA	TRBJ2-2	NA	TGTGCCAGCAGCACCCCCCCGGCCGGGACACGAACCGGGGAGCTGTTTTTT	CASSTPPAGTRTGELFF
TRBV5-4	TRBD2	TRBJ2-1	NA	TGTGCCAGCAGCCCTCAAGCGGGACCACCGCAGAGTGAGCAGTTCTTC	CASSPQAGPPQSEQFF
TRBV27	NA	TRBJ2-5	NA	TGTGCCAGCAGATTACAGGGTAGAGAGACCCAGTACTTC	CASRLQGRETQYF
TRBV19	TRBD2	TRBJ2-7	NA	TGTGCCAGTAGTCCCGGGGGGCCGACTAGCGCCCAGGTCGGGCAGTACTTC	CASSPGGPTSAQVGQYF
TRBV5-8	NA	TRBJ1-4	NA	TGTGCCAGCAGCTTGGGCATTGGGGGTAATGAAAAACTGTTTTTT	CASSLGIGGNEKLFF